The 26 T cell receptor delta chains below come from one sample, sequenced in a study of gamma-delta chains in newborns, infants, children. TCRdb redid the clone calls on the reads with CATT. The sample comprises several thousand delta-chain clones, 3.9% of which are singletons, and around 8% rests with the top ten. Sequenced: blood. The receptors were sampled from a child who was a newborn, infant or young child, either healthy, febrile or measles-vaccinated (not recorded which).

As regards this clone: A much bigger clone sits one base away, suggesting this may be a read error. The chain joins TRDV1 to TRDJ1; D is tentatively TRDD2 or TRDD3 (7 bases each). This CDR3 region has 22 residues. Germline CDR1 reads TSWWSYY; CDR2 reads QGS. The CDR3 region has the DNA TGTGCTCCTGGGGAAACCCGAAGGCCTTCCTGGGGGGCCCGATTGTACACCGATAAACTCATCTTT. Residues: CAPGETRRPSWGARLYTDKLIF.

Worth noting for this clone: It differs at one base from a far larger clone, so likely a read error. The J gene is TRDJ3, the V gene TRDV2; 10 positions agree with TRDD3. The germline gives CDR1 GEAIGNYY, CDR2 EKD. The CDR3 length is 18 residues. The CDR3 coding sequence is TGTGCCTGTGACAACTGGGGGATGAGCTCCTGGGGCACCCGACAGATGTTTTTC. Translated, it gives CACDNWGMSSWGTRQMFF.

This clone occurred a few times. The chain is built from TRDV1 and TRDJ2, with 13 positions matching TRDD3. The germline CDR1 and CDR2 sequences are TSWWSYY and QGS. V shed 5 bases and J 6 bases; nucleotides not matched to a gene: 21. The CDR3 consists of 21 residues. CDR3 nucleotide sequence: TGTGCTCTTGGGAAGACACTTCCTTCCGACTTACTGGGGGATACGCCAGCACAACTCTTCTTT. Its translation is CALGKTLPSDLLGDTPAQLFF.

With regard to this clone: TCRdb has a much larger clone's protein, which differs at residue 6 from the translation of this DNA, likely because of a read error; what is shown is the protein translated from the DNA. The CDR3 loop is CALGESGGYRYTDKLIF. As DNA, the CDR3 is TGTGCTCTTGGGGAATCGGGGGGATACCGGTACACCGATAAACTCATCTTT. V gene TRDV1 combines with J gene TRDJ1, with TRDD3 matching over 9 bases. V lost 2 bases and J lost 0; bases outside the gene matches: 7. Germline lookup yields CDR1 TSWWSYY and CDR2 QGS. The CDR3 loop spans 17 amino acids.

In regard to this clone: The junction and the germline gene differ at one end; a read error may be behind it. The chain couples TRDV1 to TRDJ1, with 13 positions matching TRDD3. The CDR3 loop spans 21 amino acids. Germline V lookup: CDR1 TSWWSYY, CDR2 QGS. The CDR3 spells CALGRLPLGDTSPPYTDKPIF. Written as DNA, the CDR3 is TGTGCTCTTGGGAGGCTTCCACTGGGGGATACGTCCCCGCCGTACACCGATAAACCCATCTTT.

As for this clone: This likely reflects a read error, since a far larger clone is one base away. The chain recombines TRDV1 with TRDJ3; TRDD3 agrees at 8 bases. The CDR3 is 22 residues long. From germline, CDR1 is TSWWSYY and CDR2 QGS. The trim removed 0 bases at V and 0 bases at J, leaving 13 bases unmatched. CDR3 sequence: CALGELPHWGFTSSWDTRQMFF. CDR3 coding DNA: TGTGCTCTTGGGGAACTACCCCACTGGGGGTTCACCAGCTCCTGGGACACCCGACAGATGTTTTTC.

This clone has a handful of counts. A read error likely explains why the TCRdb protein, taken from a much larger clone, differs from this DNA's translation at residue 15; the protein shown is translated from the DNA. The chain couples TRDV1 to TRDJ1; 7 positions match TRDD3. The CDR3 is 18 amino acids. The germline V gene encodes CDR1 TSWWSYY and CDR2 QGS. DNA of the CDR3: TGTGCTCTTGGGGAGCTACGAGGGATACCCCCAATCAGAGATAGACTCATCTTT. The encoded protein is CALGELRGIPPIRDRLIF.

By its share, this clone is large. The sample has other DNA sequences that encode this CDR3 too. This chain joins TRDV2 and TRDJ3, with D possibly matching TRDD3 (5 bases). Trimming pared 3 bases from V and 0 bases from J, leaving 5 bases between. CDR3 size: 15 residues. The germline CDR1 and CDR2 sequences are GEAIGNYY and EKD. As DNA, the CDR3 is TGTGCCTGTGACTGGGGCTCCTGGGACACCCGACAGATGTTTTTC. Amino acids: CACDWGSWDTRQMFF.

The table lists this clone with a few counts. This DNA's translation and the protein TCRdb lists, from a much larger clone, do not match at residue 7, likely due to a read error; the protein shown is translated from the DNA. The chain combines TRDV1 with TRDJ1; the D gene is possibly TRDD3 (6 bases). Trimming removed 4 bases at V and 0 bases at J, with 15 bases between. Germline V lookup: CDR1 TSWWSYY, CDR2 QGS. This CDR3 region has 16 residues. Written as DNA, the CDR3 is TGTGCTCTTGGGGGAGGGGGAGGGACCTACACCGATAAACTCATCTTT. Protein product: CALGGGGGTYTDKLIF.

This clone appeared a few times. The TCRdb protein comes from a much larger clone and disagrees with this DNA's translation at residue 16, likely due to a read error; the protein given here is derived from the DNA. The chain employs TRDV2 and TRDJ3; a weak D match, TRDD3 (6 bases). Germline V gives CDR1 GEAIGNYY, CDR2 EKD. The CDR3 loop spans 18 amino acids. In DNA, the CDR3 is TGTGCCTGTGACGCTTGGGGGCTCGACTCCTGGGACACCCGACAGAGGTTTTTC. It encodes CACDAWGLDSWDTRQRFF.

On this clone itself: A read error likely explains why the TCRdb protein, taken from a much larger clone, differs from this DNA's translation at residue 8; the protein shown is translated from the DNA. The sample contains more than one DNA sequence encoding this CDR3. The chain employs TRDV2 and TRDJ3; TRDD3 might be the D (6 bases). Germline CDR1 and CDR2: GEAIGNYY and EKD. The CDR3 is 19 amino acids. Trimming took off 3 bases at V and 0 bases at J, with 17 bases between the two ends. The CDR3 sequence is CACDDKGMLSSWDTRQMFF. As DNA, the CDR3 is TGTGCCTGTGACGATAAGGGGATGTTGAGCTCCTGGGACACCCGACAGATGTTTTTC.

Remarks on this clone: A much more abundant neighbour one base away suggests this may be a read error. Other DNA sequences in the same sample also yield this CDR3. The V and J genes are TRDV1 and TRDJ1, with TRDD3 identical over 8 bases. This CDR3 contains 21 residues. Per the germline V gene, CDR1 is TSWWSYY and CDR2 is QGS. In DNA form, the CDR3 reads TGTGCCCTTGGGGAACTGCGGCTACGTCAACTGGGGGTTATGAACACCGATAAACTCATCTTT. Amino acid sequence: CALGELRLRQLGVMNTDKLIF.

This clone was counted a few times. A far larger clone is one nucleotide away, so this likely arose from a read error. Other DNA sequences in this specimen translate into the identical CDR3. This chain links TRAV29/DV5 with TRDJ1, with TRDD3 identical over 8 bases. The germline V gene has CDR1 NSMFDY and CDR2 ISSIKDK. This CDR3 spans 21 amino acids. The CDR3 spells CAASGFLHSNDWGSHTDKLIF. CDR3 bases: TGTGCAGCCAGTGGCTTCCTCCACTCCAATGACTGGGGGTCCCACACCGATAAACTCATCTTC. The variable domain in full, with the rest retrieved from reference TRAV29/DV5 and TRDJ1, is DQQVKQNSPSLSVQEGRISILNCDYTNSMFDYFLWYKKYPAEGPTFLISISSIKDKNEDGRFTVFLNKSAKHLSLHIVPSQPGDSAVYFCAASGFLHSNDWGSHTDKLIFGKGTRVTVEP.

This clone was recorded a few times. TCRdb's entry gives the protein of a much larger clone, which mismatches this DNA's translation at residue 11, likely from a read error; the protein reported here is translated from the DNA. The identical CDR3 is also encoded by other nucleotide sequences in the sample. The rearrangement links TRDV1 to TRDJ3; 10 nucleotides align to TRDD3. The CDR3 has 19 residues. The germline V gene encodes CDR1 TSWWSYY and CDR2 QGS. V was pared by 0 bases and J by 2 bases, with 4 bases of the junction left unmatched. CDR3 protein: CALGELHGGYPWDTRQMFF. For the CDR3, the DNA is TGTGCTCTTGGGGAACTACATGGGGGATACCCCTGGGACACCCGACAGATGTTTTTC.

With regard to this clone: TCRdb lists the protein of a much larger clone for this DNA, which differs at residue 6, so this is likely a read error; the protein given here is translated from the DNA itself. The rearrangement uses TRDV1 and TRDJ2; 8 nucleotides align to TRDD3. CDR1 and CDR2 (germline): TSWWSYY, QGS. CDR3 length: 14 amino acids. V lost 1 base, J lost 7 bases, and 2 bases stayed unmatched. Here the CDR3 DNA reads TGTGCTCTTGGGGAACCGGGGATACTAGCACAACTCTTCTTT. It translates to CALGEPGILAQLFF.

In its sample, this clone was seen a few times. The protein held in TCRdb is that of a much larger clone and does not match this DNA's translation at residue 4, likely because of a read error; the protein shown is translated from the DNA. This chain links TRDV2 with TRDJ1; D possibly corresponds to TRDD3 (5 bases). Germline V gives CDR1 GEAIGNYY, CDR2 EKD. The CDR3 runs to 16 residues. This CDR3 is CACGTVGTLYTDKLIF. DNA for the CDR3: TGTGCCTGTGGCACCGTGGGGACCCTGTACACCGATAAACTCATCTTT.

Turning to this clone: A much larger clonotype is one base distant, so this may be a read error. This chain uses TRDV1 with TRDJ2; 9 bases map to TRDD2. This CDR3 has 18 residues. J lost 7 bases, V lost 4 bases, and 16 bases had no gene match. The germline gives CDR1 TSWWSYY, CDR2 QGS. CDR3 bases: TGTGCTCTTGGGGCTCCCTTCCTACGGGACACTGGGGTAGCACAACTCTTCTTT. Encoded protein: CALGAPFLRDTGVAQLFF.

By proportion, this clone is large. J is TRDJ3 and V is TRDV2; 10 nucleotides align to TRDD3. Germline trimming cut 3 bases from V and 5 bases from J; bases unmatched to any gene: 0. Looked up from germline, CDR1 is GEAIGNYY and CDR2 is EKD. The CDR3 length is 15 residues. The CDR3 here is CACDWGIRDTRQMFF. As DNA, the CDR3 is TGTGCCTGTGACTGGGGGATACGGGACACCCGACAGATGTTTTTC.

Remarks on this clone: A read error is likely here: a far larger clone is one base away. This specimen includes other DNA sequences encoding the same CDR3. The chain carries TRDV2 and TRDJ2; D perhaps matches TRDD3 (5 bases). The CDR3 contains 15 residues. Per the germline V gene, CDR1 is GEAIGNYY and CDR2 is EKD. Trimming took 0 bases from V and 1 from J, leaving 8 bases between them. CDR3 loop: CACDTGGYLTAQLFF. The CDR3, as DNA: TGTGCCTGTGACACCGGGGGGTATTTGACAGCACAACTCTTCTTT.

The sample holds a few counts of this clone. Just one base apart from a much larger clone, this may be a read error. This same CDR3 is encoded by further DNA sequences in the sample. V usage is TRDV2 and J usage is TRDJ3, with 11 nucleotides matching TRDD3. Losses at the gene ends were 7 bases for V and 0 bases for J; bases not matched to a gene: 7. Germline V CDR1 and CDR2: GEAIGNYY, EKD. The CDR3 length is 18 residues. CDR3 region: CACDVLGDSSWDTRQMFF. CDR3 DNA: TGTGCCTGCGACGTACTGGGGGATAGCTCCTGGGACACCCGACAGATGTTTTTC.

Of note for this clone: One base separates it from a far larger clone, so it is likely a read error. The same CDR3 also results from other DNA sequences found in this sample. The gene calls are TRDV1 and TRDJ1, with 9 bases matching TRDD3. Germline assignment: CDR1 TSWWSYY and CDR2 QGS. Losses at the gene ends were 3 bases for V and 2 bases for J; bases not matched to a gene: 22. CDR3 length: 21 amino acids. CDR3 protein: CALGDRPPTGGYQTITDKLIF. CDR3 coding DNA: TGTGCTCTTGGGGATCGACCCCCGACCGGGGGATACCAAACTATAACCGATAAACTCATCTTT.

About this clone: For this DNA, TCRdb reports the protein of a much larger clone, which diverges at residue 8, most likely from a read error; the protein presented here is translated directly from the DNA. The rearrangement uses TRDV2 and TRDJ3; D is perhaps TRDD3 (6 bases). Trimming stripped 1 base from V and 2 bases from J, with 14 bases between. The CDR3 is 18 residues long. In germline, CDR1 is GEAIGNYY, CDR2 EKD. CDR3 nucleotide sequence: TGTGCCTGTGACACTGTACTGAGGGATACCTGGGACACCCGACAGATGTTTTTC. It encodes CACDTVLRDTWDTRQMFF.

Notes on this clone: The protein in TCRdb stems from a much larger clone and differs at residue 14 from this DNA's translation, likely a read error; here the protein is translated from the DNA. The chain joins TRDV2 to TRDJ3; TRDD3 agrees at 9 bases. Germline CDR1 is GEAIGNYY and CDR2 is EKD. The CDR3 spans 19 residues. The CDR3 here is CACDTGGWGISWDARQMFF. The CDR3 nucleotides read TGTGCCTGTGACACCGGAGGTTGGGGGATATCCTGGGACGCCCGACAGATGTTTTTC.

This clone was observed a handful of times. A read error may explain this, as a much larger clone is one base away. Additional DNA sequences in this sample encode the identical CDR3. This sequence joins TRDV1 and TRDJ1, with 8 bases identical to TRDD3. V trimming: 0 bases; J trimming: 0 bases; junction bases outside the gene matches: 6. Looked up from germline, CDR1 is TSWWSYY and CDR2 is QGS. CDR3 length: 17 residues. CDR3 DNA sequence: TGTGCTCTTGGGGAACTGGGATACGCTCCGTACACCGATAAACTCATCTTT. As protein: CALGELGYAPYTDKLIF.

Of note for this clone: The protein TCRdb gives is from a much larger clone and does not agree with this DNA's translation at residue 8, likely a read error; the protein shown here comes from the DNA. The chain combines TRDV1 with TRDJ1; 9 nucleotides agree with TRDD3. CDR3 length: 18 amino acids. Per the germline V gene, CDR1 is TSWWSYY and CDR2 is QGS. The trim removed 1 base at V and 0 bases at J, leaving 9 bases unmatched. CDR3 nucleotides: TGTGCTCTTGGGGAACACTCCCACTGGGGGAGACACACCGATAAACTCATCTTT. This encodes CALGEHSHWGRHTDKLIF.

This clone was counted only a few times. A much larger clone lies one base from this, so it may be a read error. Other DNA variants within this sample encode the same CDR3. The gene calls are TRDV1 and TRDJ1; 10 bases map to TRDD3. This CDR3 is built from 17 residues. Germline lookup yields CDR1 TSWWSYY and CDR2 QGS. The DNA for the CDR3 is TGTGCTCTTCGCCCCACTACTGGGGGATTCAACACCGATAAACTCATCTTC. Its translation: CALRPTTGGFNTDKLIF.